This entry describes one TCR beta chain. These data are taken from a study of blood T cell repertoires in COVID-19. As handled by the study authors: Amplification with reference gene primers provided the estimates of nucleated cell counts. TCRdb's table, derived via immunoSEQ multiplex PCR, lists solely in-frame clones and lacks some. Clone size and the V and J calls come from that table; the DNA yielded D and trimming. The sample yields about 210,000 clones, roughly 80% seen once. V was clipped by 4 bases and J by 6 bases, with 9 bases between them. This CDR3 comprises 12 residues. CDR1 and CDR2 (germline): LNHDA, SQIVND (reference sequence).

This receptor was taken from a woman in her 40s with active or convalescent COVID-19. The chain has TRBV19 and TRBJ1-2; D may be TRBD1 (6 bases). Source material: peripheral blood. CDR3 in DNA: TGTGCCAGTAGTAGGGACATCGATGGCTACACCTTC. Its translation: CASSRDIDGYTF.